The clone carrying this TCR beta chain has only a few counts. A much larger clone sits a single nucleotide away, making a read error possible. TCR beta CDR3 regions were amplified from RNA transcripts. A set of HTBI primers served as the primers for a first-round RT-PCR of the TCR CDR3. Using its own MiXCR run on the multiplex PCR reads, TCRdb lists one record per CDR3 protein. The sample lists about 320,000 distinct CDR3 sequences, roughly 15% occurring once. This sample was included in a study of T cells in Graves' hyperthyroidism and ophthalmopathy. V was trimmed by 4 bases and J by 1 base, leaving 7 bases between them. Per the germline V gene, CDR1 is SEHNR and CDR2 is FQNEAQ (reference sequence). CDR3 length equals 13 residues.

The chain couples TRBV7-9 to TRBJ1-1; D ambiguous. The receptor was derived from a man aged 30 to 39 with Graves' hyperthyroidism. Sequencing was performed on blood. Written as DNA, the CDR3 is TGTGCCAGCAGCTCTCAGGAGAACACTGAAGCTTTCTTT. This encodes CASSSQENTEAFF.